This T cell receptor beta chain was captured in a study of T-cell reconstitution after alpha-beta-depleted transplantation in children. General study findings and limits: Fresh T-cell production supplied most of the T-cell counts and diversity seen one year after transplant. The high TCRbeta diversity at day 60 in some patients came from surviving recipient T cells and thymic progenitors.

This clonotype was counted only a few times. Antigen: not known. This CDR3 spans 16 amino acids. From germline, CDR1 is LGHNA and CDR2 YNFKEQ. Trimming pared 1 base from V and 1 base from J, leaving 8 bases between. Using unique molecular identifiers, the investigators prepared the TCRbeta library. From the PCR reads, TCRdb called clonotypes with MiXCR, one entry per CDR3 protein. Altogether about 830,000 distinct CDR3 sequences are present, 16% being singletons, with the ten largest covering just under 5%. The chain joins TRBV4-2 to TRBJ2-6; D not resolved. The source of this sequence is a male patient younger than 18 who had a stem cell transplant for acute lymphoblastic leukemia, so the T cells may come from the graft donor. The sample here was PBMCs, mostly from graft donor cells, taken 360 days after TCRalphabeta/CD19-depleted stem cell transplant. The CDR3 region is CASSQVGGSGANVLTF. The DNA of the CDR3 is TGTGCCAGCAGCCAAGTTGGTGGATCTGGGGCCAACGTCCTGACTTTC.